The 23 T cell receptor beta chains given below trace back to one sample, sequenced in a study of vaccination and CD4 T cells after COVID-19. Cultured CD4+ T-cell DNA underwent Oncomine TCR Beta short-read sequencing. TCRdb re-analysed the PCR reads in MiXCR, keeping a single row per CDR3 protein. The profile shows approximately 4,400 distinct CDR3 sequences, about 71% of them singletons. What these receptors recognize is not known. The treatment is: roughly 10-day PBMC culture with coronavirus spike peptide pools or control peptides (ViraFEST assay). Ahead of the COVID-19 pandemic (2011-2018), the CD4+ T cells of the unexposed donor were collected. Sequenced input: CD4+ T cells from blood, cultured in vitro. These receptors were collected from a human donor in good health.

The chain recombines TRBV6-1 with TRBJ2-2; 9 bases are shared with TRBD1. V shed 8 bases and J 2 bases; nucleotides not matched to a gene: 6. CDR1 is MNHNS, CDR2 SASEGT, per germline. CDR3 length: 15 residues. CDR3 loop: CASRKGQGNTGELFF. CDR3 DNA: TGTGCCAGCCGCAAGGGACAGGGCAACACCGGGGAGCTGTTTTTT.

J is TRBJ2-3 and V is TRBV12-3 or TRBV12-4; the match to TRBD2 covers 7 bases. The ends lost 6 bases at V and 7 bases at J; junction bases unmatched: 10. The CDR3 length is 14 residues. CDR3 bases: TGTGCCAGCAGCGAAGCGGGACCTGGTAATACGCAGTATTTT. The encoded protein is CASSEAGPGNTQYF.

V usage is TRBV12-3 or TRBV12-4 and J usage is TRBJ1-1, with 7 bases fitting TRBD1. The V segment lost 5 bases and the J segment 5 bases; nucleotides outside the gene matches: 11. The CDR3 has 15 amino acids. The CDR3 is CASSPIAGGVTEAFF. Written as DNA, the CDR3 is TGTGCCAGCAGTCCGATTGCAGGGGGGGTGACTGAAGCTTTCTTT.

The CDR3 coding sequence is TGTGCCAGCAAGGTTATAAGCCCCGGGACAGGGACCGGGGAGCTGTTTTTT. It yields the protein CASKVISPGTGTGELFF. The V gene is TRBV6-1, the J gene TRBJ2-2, with TRBD1 matching 9 bases. Germline V gives CDR1 MNHNS, CDR2 SASEGT. The V segment lost 7 bases and the J segment 5 bases; nucleotides outside the gene matches: 14. This CDR3 contains 17 residues.

This chain links TRBV5-1 with TRBJ2-3; 13 bases map to TRBD2. V was clipped by 4 bases and J by 5 bases; unmatched bases: 4. The length of the CDR3 is 15 residues. Germline CDR1 reads SGHRS; CDR2 reads YFSETQ. In DNA form, the CDR3 reads TGCGCCAGCAGCCTACTAGCGGGAGGGGGAGATACGCAGTATTTT. This gives the protein CASSLLAGGGDTQYF. Filled out from reference TRBV5-1 and TRBJ2-3, the complete variable domain reads KAGVTQTPRYLIKTRGQQVTLSCSPISGHRSVSWYQQTPGQGLQFLFEYFSETQRNKGNFPGRFSGRQFSNSRSEMNVSTLELGDSALYLCASSLLAGGGDTQYFGPGTRLTVL.

This clonotype is labeled medium-sized. The rearrangement uses TRBV20-1 and TRBJ2-1; possible D gene TRBD1, 5 bases. Trimming took off 6 bases at V and 4 bases at J, with 19 bases between the two ends. CDR3 length equals 15 residues. The V gene's germline CDR1 is DFQATT and CDR2 SNEGSKA (reference sequence). The CDR3 DNA sequence: TGCAGTGCCCTGCCTGAGTGGGGCACTTACAATGAGCAGTTCTTC. The encoded protein is CSALPEWGTYNEQFF.

V and J are TRBV28 and TRBJ2-1, with D possibly matching TRBD1 (6 bases). The CDR3 covers 14 residues. CDR1 is MDHEN and CDR2 is SYDVKM in the germline V gene. Trimming cost V 9 bases and J 2 bases, with 14 bases left between them. The CDR3 coding sequence is TGTGCCAGTAGTCAAGGGGACACCTACAATGAGCAGTTCTTC. Its protein product is CASSQGDTYNEQFF.

The chain links TRBV7-2 to TRBJ2-7; 12 bases map to TRBD1. This CDR3 is 16 amino acids long. Trimming removed 1 base from V and 7 bases from J; junction bases left unmatched: 8. CDR1 is SGHTA, CDR2 FQGNSA, per germline. In DNA form, the CDR3 reads TGTGCCAGCAGCTTAGTTGGGGGGACAGGGGGCAATGAGCAGTACTTC. Its translation is CASSLVGGTGGNEQYF. The complete variable domain, with remaining parts taken from reference TRBV7-2 and TRBJ2-7, reads GAGVSQSPSNKVTEKGKDVELRCDPISGHTALYWYRQSLGQGLEFLIYFQGNSAPDKSGLPSDRFSAERTGGSVSTLTIQRTQQEDSAVYLCASSLVGGTGGNEQYFGPGTRLTVT.

The chain recombines TRBV7-2 with TRBJ1-4, with 7 positions matching TRBD1. The V and J ends lost 5 bases and 0 bases, in that order; junction bases with no gene match: 3. CDR1 is SGHTA, CDR2 FQGNSA, per germline. This CDR3 contains 15 residues. CDR3 sequence: CASSRTGATNEKLFF. Written as DNA, the CDR3 is TGTGCCAGCAGCCGTACAGGGGCAACTAATGAAAAACTGTTTTTT.

This clonotype was found once. The chain employs TRBV2 and TRBJ2-5, with D possibly TRBD2 on 5 matching bases. Trimming took 8 bases from V and 7 from J, leaving 17 bases between them. The CDR3 has 13 residues. Germline V gene data show CDR1 as SNHLY and CDR2 as FYNNEI. CDR3 residues: CASRTGDSVTQYF. CDR3 nucleotide sequence: TGTGCCAGCCGGACTGGCGACTCGGTGACCCAGTACTTC.

The chain combines TRBV20-1 with TRBJ1-2; weak D call: TRBD1 (5 bases). Germline V CDR1 and CDR2: DFQATT, SNEGSKA (reference sequence). The CDR3 is made up of 12 amino acids. With 0 bases removed from V and 8 bases from J, the gap between germline ends came to 10 bases. The CDR3 DNA reads TGCAGTGCTAGAGATGGAGGGACGGGCTACACCTTC. Protein sequence: CSARDGGTGYTF.

The chain recombines TRBV6-2 or TRBV6-3 with TRBJ1-1, with 7 bases aligning to TRBD1. There are 13 residues in the CDR3. Per the germline V gene, CDR1 is MNHEY and CDR2 is SVGEGT. V shed 5 bases, J shed 7 bases, and the junction held 7 bases outside the gene matches. The CDR3 coding sequence is TGTGCCAGCAGTGACCGACAGGGCGTTGAAGCTTTCTTT. Protein sequence: CASSDRQGVEAFF.

This rearrangement joins TRBV27 to TRBJ2-2; D gene unclear. This CDR3 spans 16 amino acids. Germline V gene sequence: CDR1 MNHEY, CDR2 SMNVEV (reference sequence). V was cut by 6 bases and J by 0 bases, with 14 bases left in between. The CDR3 coding sequence is TGTGCCAGCAGCCCGGTATCCCGGACGAACACCGGGGAGCTGTTTTTT. This encodes CASSPVSRTNTGELFF.

This rearrangement joins TRBV7-8 to TRBJ1-6; 9 bases map to TRBD1. The CDR3 is 15 residues long. Germline V gene data show CDR1 as SGHVS and CDR2 as FQNEAQ. The junction had 4 bases not matched to a gene; V was cut back by 5 bases and J by 5 bases. Written as DNA, the CDR3 is TGTGCCAGCAGCCCGCGGACAGGGGATAATTCACCCCTCCACTTT. It specifies CASSPRTGDNSPLHF.

This chain links TRBV10-1 with TRBJ2-7; TRBD2 might be the D (5 bases). V lost 8 bases to trimming and J lost 0 bases, with 14 bases between them. The CDR3 length is 14 residues. CDR1 WNHNN and CDR2 SYGVQD come from the germline V gene (reference sequence). The CDR3 spells CASRPGIGSYEQYF. CDR3 in DNA: TGCGCCAGCCGCCCGGGGATCGGCTCCTACGAGCAGTACTTC.

This sequence joins TRBV27 and TRBJ2-1, with TRBD1 matching 7 bases. CDR3 length: 14 amino acids. V lost 6 bases, J lost 3 bases, and 5 bases stayed unmatched. Germline V gene data show CDR1 as MNHEY and CDR2 as SMNVEV (reference sequence). Here the CDR3 DNA reads TGTGCCAGCAGCGTCCGGGACAGCTACAATGAGCAGTTCTTC. This sequence encodes CASSVRDSYNEQFF.

This clonotype came up once. This chain links TRBV7-7 with TRBJ2-5; D perhaps matches TRBD1 (6 bases). Germline assignment: CDR1 SSHAT and CDR2 FNYEAQ (reference sequence). The V gene lost 2 bases and the J gene lost 1 base, with 11 bases spanning the gap. The CDR3 spans 15 residues. The CDR3 spells CASSLQQGLQETQYF. CDR3 nucleotides: TGTGCCAGCAGCTTACAACAGGGCCTCCAAGAGACCCAGTACTTC.

The chain employs TRBV6-5 and TRBJ1-2; a possible D gene is TRBD1 (5 bases). In germline, CDR1 is MNHEY, CDR2 SVGAGI. The CDR3 totals 14 residues. V was shortened by 4 bases and J by 7 bases, with 16 bases between the two germline ends. The CDR3 region has the DNA TGTGCCAGCAGTTCCGCCGGGACGAAGAGTGGCTACACCTTC. Its translation: CASSSAGTKSGYTF.

This clonotype is medium-sized. CDR3 in DNA: TGCGCCAGCAGCTCCCCGCGACAGCCCGGACAAGAGACCCAGTACTTC. Translation gives CASSSPRQPGQETQYF. The chain has TRBV5-1 and TRBJ2-5, with D tentatively TRBD1 (5 bases). Trimming removed 3 bases at V and 2 bases at J, with 17 bases between. Germline V CDR1 and CDR2: SGHRS, YFSETQ. The CDR3 sequence is 16 residues long.

This clonotype showed up just a few times. V and J are TRBV12-3 or TRBV12-4 and TRBJ2-7; TRBD1 matches 12 bases. V lost 1 base and J lost 0; bases outside the gene matches: 1. CDR3 size: 16 residues. The CDR3: CASSLGGQGASYEQYF. The CDR3 nucleotides are TGTGCCAGCAGTTTAGGGGGACAGGGGGCCTCCTACGAGCAGTACTTC.

This clonotype was found a few times. The chain has TRBV11-2 and TRBJ1-5; D is possibly TRBD1 (5 bases). The germline CDR1 and CDR2 sequences are SGHAT and FQNNGV. The V end was cut by 0 bases, the J end by 7 bases, with 13 bases between. The CDR3 contains 15 residues. CDR3 sequence reads: CASSLDGGERQPQHF. The CDR3 region has the DNA TGTGCCAGCAGCTTAGACGGGGGAGAGAGGCAGCCCCAGCATTTT. The full variable domain, completed using reference TRBV11-2 and TRBJ1-5, is EAGVAQSPRYKIIEKRQSVAFWCNPISGHATLYWYQQILGQGPKLLIQFQNNGVVDDSQLPKDRFSAERLKGVDSTLKIQPAKLEDSAVYLCASSLDGGERQPQHFGDGTRLSIL.

The chain links TRBV5-4 to TRBJ2-7; maybe TRBD2 (6 bases). Deletions cut 6 bases from V and 1 base from J, with 20 bases between. The V gene's germline CDR1 is SGHNT and CDR2 YYREEE (reference sequence). This CDR3 region has 16 residues. CDR3 DNA sequence: TGTGCCAGCACCCCAGGGATCGGGAGTTCGTCCTACGAGCAGTACTTC. Its protein product is CASTPGIGSSSYEQYF. Supplemented by reference TRBV5-4 and TRBJ2-7, the full variable domain reads ETGVTQSPTHLIKTRGQQVTLRCSSQSGHNTVSWYQQALGQGPQFIFQYYREEENGRGNFPPRFSGLQFPNYSSELNVNALELDDSALYLCASTPGIGSSSYEQYFGPGTRLTVT.

The V gene is TRBV6-1, the J gene TRBJ1-6, with 7 bases fitting TRBD1. Trimming took 7 bases from V and 10 from J; bases not matched to a gene: 10. Germline CDR1 reads MNHNS; CDR2 reads SASEGT. The CDR3 sequence is 14 residues long. This chain's CDR3 is CASIIRQGGSPLHF. DNA of the CDR3: TGTGCCAGCATTATAAGACAGGGCGGCTCACCCCTCCACTTT.